The 26 T cell receptor beta chains below come from one sample, sequenced in a study of CD8 T cells in ankylosing spondylitis (dated by TCRdb to 2017 to 2019). Overall study results and their limits: A TCR beta motif made up of eight highly homologous amino acid variants appeared to be characteristic of blood from ankylosing spondylitis patients.

Receptor libraries were prepared by 5' RACE. These reads were obtained on an Illumina HiSeq 2500. In TCRdb, the public reads were trimmed at Q25 with fastp and aligned with MiXCR, with productive beta chains retained. Records with the same CDR3 protein are collapsed into one entry carrying the most frequent genes and DNA. This sample holds around 890,000 distinct CDR3 sequences; about 12% were observed only once. Roughly 0.51% of the sample is held by the ten biggest clonotypes. For these TCRs, the target antigens are not known. The sequenced material came from blood, either unsorted or a sorted T cell fraction (not recorded which). The receptors originated from a male donor with ankylosing spondylitis.

This clonotype was detected ten times or more. The chain couples TRBV6-6 to TRBJ1-2; no firm D call. Germline assignment: CDR1 MNHNY and CDR2 SVGAGI (reference sequence). The CDR3 has 13 residues. V dropped 0 bases and J dropped 8 bases, with 10 bases sitting between them. The CDR3 region has the DNA TGTGCCAGCAGTTACTCCACGGGAGGAGGCTACACCTTC. It is translated as CASSYSTGGGYTF.

This sequence joins TRBV5-1 and TRBJ2-3, with D maybe TRBD2 (6 bases). Trimming removed 5 bases at V and 4 bases at J, with 11 bases between. The CDR3 spans 13 residues. From germline, CDR1 is SGHRS and CDR2 YFSETQ. CDR3 nucleotides: TGCGCCAGCAGTTTGCGGGAAGCAGATACGCAGTATTTT. Translating gives CASSLREADTQYF.

This clonotype appeared a few times. The chain employs TRBV7-2 and TRBJ2-5, with TRBD1 identical over 8 bases. The CDR3 has 14 residues. J lost 5 bases, V lost 4 bases, and 6 bases had no gene match. CDR1 SGHTA and CDR2 FQGNSA come from the germline V gene. The CDR3 DNA reads TGTGCCAGCAGCTCTCGGACAGGGAAGGAGACCCAGTACTTC. This gives the protein CASSSRTGKETQYF.

J is TRBJ2-5 and V is TRBV5-1; TRBD2 matches 8 bases. V shed 8 bases, J shed 5 bases, and the junction held 5 bases outside the gene matches. The V gene's germline CDR1 is SGHRS and CDR2 YFSETQ. The CDR3 consists of 12 residues. Here the CDR3 DNA reads TGCGCCAGTCGACTAGCGTTGGAGACCCAGTACTTC. Translating it yields CASRLALETQYF.

This clonotype showed up many times. The CDR3 bases are TGCAGCGTTGAAAGGGACTGGGCTCCGGATACGCAGTATTTT. This translates into CSVERDWAPDTQYF. The rearrangement uses TRBV29-1 and TRBJ2-3; a possible D gene is TRBD2 (6 bases). Germline CDR1 SQVTM, CDR2 ANQGSEA. This CDR3 is built from 14 residues. Trimming took off 2 bases at V and 6 bases at J, with 15 bases between the two ends.

This clonotype was counted only a few times. The chain joins TRBV6-2 or TRBV6-3 to TRBJ2-7, with D perhaps TRBD2 (6 bases). V was shortened by 1 base and J by 2 bases, with 12 bases between the two germline ends. The germline V gene encodes CDR1 MNHEY and CDR2 SVGEGT. The CDR3 loop spans 15 amino acids. In DNA form, the CDR3 reads TGTGCCAGCAGTTACTTAGTTAGCGGAGCCTACGAGCAGTACTTC. Protein: CASSYLVSGAYEQYF.

The sample holds many counts of this clonotype. The rearrangement uses TRBV11-2 and TRBJ2-1; 14 nucleotides match TRBD2. CDR1 and CDR2 from the germline V gene are SGHAT and FQNNGV. There are 16 residues in the CDR3. V lost 0 bases to trimming and J lost 9 bases; unmatched junction nucleotides: 4. CDR3 in DNA: TGTGCCAGCAGCTTAGATCTGACTAGCGGGAGGGGTGAGCAGTTCTTC. Protein product: CASSLDLTSGRGEQFF.

This clonotype has only a few counts. The rearrangement links TRBV14 to TRBJ1-2; no clear D. V dropped 0 bases and J dropped 4 bases, with 6 bases sitting between them. This CDR3 is 13 amino acids long. CDR1 and CDR2 from the germline V gene are SGHDN and FVKESK. The CDR3 sequence is CASSQDVGYGYTF. For the CDR3, the DNA is TGTGCCAGCAGCCAAGATGTCGGCTATGGCTACACCTTC. Combining the CDR3 with reference TRBV14 and TRBJ1-2 gives the whole variable domain EAGVTQFPSHSVIEKGQTVTLRCDPISGHDNLYWYRRVMGKEIKFLLHFVKESKQDESGMPNNRFLAERTGGTYSTLKVQPAELEDSGVYFCASSQDVGYGYTFGSGTRLTVV.

This clonotype appeared a few times. The V call is TRBV29-1, the J call TRBJ1-1; no firm D call. V shed 2 bases and J shed 4 bases, with 8 bases lying between them. Germline V lookup: CDR1 SQVTM, CDR2 ANQGSEA. The length of the CDR3 is 12 residues. DNA of the CDR3: TGCAGCGTTGAACAGGACTTCACTGAAGCTTTCTTT. This codes for CSVEQDFTEAFF. The complete variable domain, with remaining parts taken from reference TRBV29-1 and TRBJ1-1, reads SAVISQKPSRDICQRGTSLTIQCQVDSQVTMMFWYRQQPGQSLTLIATANQGSEATYESGFVIDKFPISRPNLTFSTLTVSNMSPEDSSIYLCSVEQDFTEAFFGQGTRLTVV.

The chain is built from TRBV29-1 and TRBJ2-1; the D gene could be TRBD1 or TRBD2 (5 bases each). Looked up from germline, CDR1 is SQVTM and CDR2 is ANQGSEA. Deletions cut 4 bases from V and 5 bases from J, with 15 bases between. This CDR3 region has 14 residues. Here the CDR3 reads CSVGPGADDNEQFF. The CDR3 nucleotides are TGCAGCGTTGGGCCCGGGGCCGACGACAATGAGCAGTTCTTC.

V usage is TRBV28 and J usage is TRBJ1-3, with D maybe TRBD1 (6 bases). The germline V and J ends were trimmed by 4 bases and 1 base, with 11 bases remaining between them. CDR3 length equals 15 residues. The germline V gene encodes CDR1 MDHEN and CDR2 SYDVKM. In DNA, the CDR3 is TGTGCCAGCAGTTCATTTCAGGGGTCTGGAAACACCATATATTTT. Protein: CASSSFQGSGNTIYF.

The chain uses TRBV29-1 and TRBJ2-3; unclear D gene. CDR3 length equals 14 residues. The V end was cut by 0 bases, the J end by 5 bases, with 12 bases between. Germline assignment: CDR1 SQVTM and CDR2 ANQGSEA. The CDR3 is CSVEDRTRGDTQYF. The CDR3 DNA reads TGCAGCGTTGAAGATAGGACCAGAGGAGATACGCAGTATTTT.

Only a few counts were recorded for this clonotype. The genes are TRBV5-1 and TRBJ2-7; 8 positions agree with TRBD1. The CDR3 is made up of 14 amino acids. V lost 4 bases, J lost 5 bases, and 8 bases stayed unmatched. In germline, CDR1 is SGHRS, CDR2 YFSETQ. CDR3 loop: CASSTGQGKDEQYF. For the CDR3, the DNA is TGCGCCAGCAGCACCGGACAGGGAAAGGACGAGCAGTACTTC.

This clonotype was detected ten times or more. This chain uses TRBV5-1 with TRBJ1-6, with D perhaps TRBD1 (6 bases). The CDR3 spans 16 residues. Germline values: CDR1 SGHRS, CDR2 YFSETQ. Trimming removed 4 bases from V and 8 bases from J, with 19 bases in between. The CDR3 sequence: CASSPTTGSQDSPLHF. Here the CDR3 DNA reads TGCGCCAGCAGCCCTACAACAGGGAGTCAGGATTCACCCCTCCACTTT.

Ten or more counts support this clonotype. CDR3 in DNA: TGCAGCGTAGCTAGGACAGGCCTCACAGATACGCAGTATTTT. Protein sequence: CSVARTGLTDTQYF. The chain uses TRBV29-1 and TRBJ2-3; 7 bases line up with TRBD1. CDR1 is SQVTM, CDR2 ANQGSEA, per germline. The CDR3 has 14 residues. V gave up 6 bases and J gave up 2 bases; unmatched junction bases: 8.

Only a few counts were recorded for this clonotype. CDR3: CSARDVQGITEAFF. The DNA of the CDR3 is TGCAGTGCTAGAGATGTACAGGGGATCACTGAAGCTTTCTTT. The chain combines TRBV20-1 with TRBJ1-1; TRBD1 agrees at 7 bases. Germline CDR1 and CDR2: DFQATT and SNEGSKA (reference sequence). After removal of 0 bases from V and 4 bases from J, the junction contained 5 bases not matched to a gene. CDR3 size: 14 residues.

The sample holds a few counts of this clonotype. The chain employs TRBV7-9 and TRBJ2-1, with 13 bases aligning to TRBD2. Trimming removed 2 bases from V and 9 bases from J; junction bases left unmatched: 4. The CDR3 contains 15 residues. Germline-derived CDR1 and CDR2 are SEHNR and FQNEAQ (reference sequence). This CDR3 is CASSLRLAGGSEQFF. CDR3 DNA sequence: TGTGCCAGCAGCTTAAGACTAGCGGGGGGAAGTGAGCAGTTCTTC.

This clonotype was observed a few times. The J gene is TRBJ1-2, the V gene TRBV4-3; D possibly corresponds to TRBD1 (6 bases). V was trimmed by 0 bases and J by 4 bases, leaving 15 bases between them. CDR1 is LGHNA, CDR2 YSLEER, per germline. CDR3 length: 16 residues. The CDR3 protein is CASSQDLGAQGYGYTF. The DNA of the CDR3 is TGCGCCAGCAGCCAAGATCTGGGGGCGCAGGGCTATGGCTACACCTTC.

In this sample, this clonotype turned up a few times. J is TRBJ2-1 and V is TRBV30, with 10 bases lining up with TRBD2. V was pared by 2 bases and J by 4 bases, with 17 bases of the junction left unmatched. Germline V gives CDR1 GTSNPN, CDR2 SVGIG (reference sequence). CDR3 length: 19 amino acids. The CDR3 region is CAWSRLGLALNTIYNEQFF. The CDR3 DNA is TGTGCCTGGAGTAGGTTGGGACTAGCGCTGAATACGATTTACAATGAGCAGTTCTTC.

The chain uses TRBV20-1 and TRBJ1-2; 8 bases match TRBD1. V lost 4 bases to trimming and J lost 4 bases; unmatched junction nucleotides: 14. The CDR3 has 16 residues. Germline values: CDR1 DFQATT, CDR2 SNEGSKA (reference sequence). The CDR3 reads CSATYARTGSVYGYTF. CDR3 bases: TGCAGTGCTACCTATGCTCGGACAGGGTCCGTCTATGGCTACACCTTC.

This clonotype was seen more than once but under ten times. This chain uses TRBV20-1 with TRBJ2-5; D is undetermined. Trimming removed 2 bases from V and 0 bases from J, with 4 bases in between. The V gene's germline CDR1 is DFQATT and CDR2 SNEGSKA (reference sequence). This CDR3 is 12 amino acids long. The CDR3 nucleotides are TGCAGTGCTAGACATCACCAAGAGACCCAGTACTTC. It translates to CSARHHQETQYF.

V is TRBV9 and J is TRBJ2-2; D remains unclear. V lost 3 bases, J lost 5 bases, and 5 bases lay in between. CDR3 length equals 12 residues. The germline gives CDR1 SGDLS, CDR2 YYNGEE. The CDR3 sequence is CASSAETGELFF. The CDR3 bases are TGTGCCAGCAGCGCCGAAACCGGGGAGCTGTTTTTT.

This clonotype was seen only once. The rearrangement links TRBV7-2 to TRBJ1-3; D perhaps matches TRBD1 (5 bases). CDR3 length equals 16 residues. CDR1 and CDR2 (germline): SGHTA, FQGNSA. The germline V and J ends were trimmed by 4 bases and 3 bases, with 16 bases remaining between them. CDR3 nucleotides: TGTGCCAGCAGCTGGAACCGGGACGCCCGTGGAAACACCATATATTTT. The encoded protein is CASSWNRDARGNTIYF.

This clonotype has ten or more counts. The chain recombines TRBV7-8 with TRBJ2-7; weak D call: TRBD2 (5 bases). This CDR3 contains 14 residues. Germline assignment: CDR1 SGHVS and CDR2 FQNEAQ. Trimming took 1 base from V and 3 from J, leaving 10 bases between them. The CDR3 here is CASSLEGDLYEQYF. For the CDR3, the DNA is TGTGCCAGCAGCTTAGAGGGAGACCTCTACGAGCAGTACTTC.

The chain joins TRBV4-3 to TRBJ1-2; D gene unclear. This CDR3 has 13 residues. CDR1 is LGHNA and CDR2 is YSLEER in the germline V gene. V was clipped by 1 base and J by 1 base, with 4 bases between them. The CDR3 here is CASSQALNYGYTF. As DNA, the CDR3 is TGCGCCAGCAGCCAAGCACTTAACTATGGCTACACCTTC.

This clonotype appeared a few times. The rearrangement uses TRBV5-1 and TRBJ2-1; D perhaps matches TRBD2 (5 bases). Germline V gene data show CDR1 as SGHRS and CDR2 as YFSETQ. Deletions cut 4 bases from V and 2 bases from J, with 13 bases between. The CDR3 sequence is 15 residues long. CDR3 DNA: TGCGCCAGCAGCATACTTAGCGAGCCCTACAATGAGCAGTTCTTC. Encoded protein: CASSILSEPYNEQFF.